Each of the 21 T cell receptor beta chains below was sequenced from the same sample in a study of T cell changes during pregnancy in multiple sclerosis. Libraries were prepared by immunoSEQ multiplex PCR; TCRdb keeps only in-frame clonotypes and omits some of them. This sample carries 75,000 to 95,000 clones, around 94% of them seen once, and the ten largest clones take around 2%. Sequenced here: peripheral blood, sampled after pregnancy. The receptors were gathered from a female donor with multiple sclerosis, enrolled in a pregnancy study.

The V call is TRBV10-2, the J call TRBJ2-7, with 8 bases lining up with TRBD1. CDR1 is WSHSY, CDR2 SAAADI, per germline. Trimming removed 4 bases from V and 3 bases from J; junction bases left unmatched: 2. The CDR3 length is 13 residues. The chain's CDR3 is CASSGTGNYEQYF. The CDR3 nucleotides read TGCGCCAGCAGTGGGACAGGGAACTACGAGCAGTACTTC.

The V gene is TRBV7-6, the J gene TRBJ2-1; TRBD2 agrees at 14 bases. The CDR3 is 16 amino acids. Germline CDR1 and CDR2: SGHVS and FNYEAQ. The junction had 3 bases not matched to a gene; V was cut back by 1 base and J by 7 bases. In nucleotides, the CDR3 is TGTGCCAGCAGCTTAGAGACTAGCGGGAGGGGGAATGAGCAGTTCTTC. Its protein product is CASSLETSGRGNEQFF. Filled out from reference TRBV7-6 and TRBJ2-1, the complete variable domain reads GAGVSQSPRYKVTKRGQDVALRCDPISGHVSLYWYRQALGQGPEFLTYFNYEAQQDKSGLPNDRFSAERPEGSISTLTIQRTEQRDSAMYRCASSLETSGRGNEQFFGPGTRLTVL.

In its sample, this clone was seen a few times. The V call is TRBV6-4, the J call TRBJ1-2, with no clear D. The CDR3 is 11 amino acids. The germline V gene encodes CDR1 MRHNA and CDR2 SNTAGT. The V gene lost 9 bases and the J gene lost 4 bases, with 9 bases spanning the gap. The CDR3 loop reads CASGEGYGYTF. The CDR3 region has the DNA TGTGCCAGTGGGGAGGGCTATGGCTACACCTTC.

The chain joins TRBV18 to TRBJ2-7, with TRBD1 matching 9 bases. The CDR3 has 14 residues. Germline CDR1 KGHSH, CDR2 LQKENI. V shed 4 bases, J shed 4 bases, and the junction held 5 bases outside the gene matches. Here the CDR3 reads CASSLPGQGYEQYF. The DNA for the CDR3 is TGTGCCAGCTCACTACCGGGACAGGGATACGAGCAGTACTTC.

The rearrangement links TRBV18 to TRBJ2-5; 7 bases line up with TRBD1. This CDR3 spans 14 amino acids. Germline values: CDR1 KGHSH, CDR2 LQKENI. Germline trimming cut 6 bases from V and 1 base from J; bases unmatched to any gene: 5. This CDR3 reads CASSPNRGQETQYF. Here the CDR3 DNA reads TGTGCCAGCTCCCCCAACAGGGGCCAAGAGACCCAGTACTTC.

V gene TRBV5-1 combines with J gene TRBJ2-6; possible D gene TRBD2, 5 bases. Germline V lookup: CDR1 SGHRS, CDR2 YFSETQ. The CDR3 has 16 amino acids. V gave up 5 bases and J gave up 2 bases, with 14 bases separating them. CDR3 in DNA: TGCGCCAGCAGAGAGGGCACCATAACTGGGGCCAACGTCCTGACTTTC. Protein product: CASREGTITGANVLTF.

The chain has TRBV2 and TRBJ1-2; possibly TRBD1 for D (6 bases). V dropped 5 bases and J dropped 3 bases, with 10 bases sitting between them. CDR1 SNHLY and CDR2 FYNNEI come from the germline V gene. This CDR3 has 13 amino acids. In DNA form, the CDR3 reads TGTGCCAGCAGTCTTGACAGGTACTATGGCTACACCTTC. This translates into CASSLDRYYGYTF. The full variable domain, rest sourced from reference TRBV2 and TRBJ1-2, is EPEVTQTPSHQVTQMGQEVILRCVPISNHLYFYWYRQILGQKVEFLVSFYNNEISEKSEIFDDQFSVERPDGSNFTLKIRSTKLEDSAMYFCASSLDRYYGYTFGSGTRLTVV.

This clone was picked up one time. CDR3 amino acids: CASSVVTGDANYGYTF. Written as DNA, the CDR3 is TGTGCCAGCAGCGTAGTTACAGGAGACGCTAACTATGGCTACACCTTC. The genes are TRBV9 and TRBJ1-2, with a tentative D call TRBD1 (5 bases). This CDR3 spans 16 amino acids. Germline CDR1 SGDLS, CDR2 YYNGEE. Trimming pared 0 bases from V and 0 bases from J, leaving 12 bases between.

This chain joins TRBV14 and TRBJ1-1, with D maybe TRBD1 (6 bases). V was pared by 1 base and J by 3 bases, with 15 bases between. The CDR3 sequence is 16 residues long. The germline CDR1 and CDR2 sequences are SGHDN and FVKESK. Here the CDR3 DNA reads TGTGCCAGCAGCCAAGGGATAAAGCCAGGGGACACTGAAGCTTTCTTT. This translates into CASSQGIKPGDTEAFF.

This chain joins TRBV19 and TRBJ2-2, with 9 bases that match TRBD2. The CDR3 length is 15 residues. Germline CDR1 LNHDA, CDR2 SQIVND (reference sequence). The trim removed 3 bases at V and 7 bases at J, leaving 6 bases unmatched. CDR3 loop: CASSIPGLALGELFF. CDR3 DNA: TGTGCCAGTAGTATTCCGGGACTAGCCCTCGGGGAGCTGTTTTTT.

This clone is a singleton in its sample. The rearrangement links TRBV5-1 to TRBJ1-2; D gene ambiguous. The CDR3 contains 13 residues. Germline V gene lookup returns CDR1 SGHRS and CDR2 YFSETQ. V was pared by 0 bases and J by 5 bases, with 8 bases between. CDR3 in amino acids: CASSLGEEYGYTF. The CDR3 DNA reads TGCGCCAGCAGCTTGGGTGAGGAGTATGGCTACACCTTC.

The gene calls are TRBV28 and TRBJ2-7; 11 bases fit TRBD2. Germline V lookup: CDR1 MDHEN, CDR2 SYDVKM. The CDR3 is made up of 15 amino acids. V dropped 4 bases and J dropped 2; count of bases not matched to a gene: 4. The CDR3 DNA follows: TGTGCCAGCAGTTCCTTAGCGGGAGGGCCCTACGAGCAGTACTTC. Its protein is CASSSLAGGPYEQYF.

V is TRBV13 and J is TRBJ2-3; 10 bases align to TRBD1. The germline CDR1 and CDR2 sequences are PRHDT and FYEKMQ (reference sequence). The V and J ends lost 5 bases and 1 base, in that order; junction bases with no gene match: 3. The CDR3 is made up of 15 amino acids. In DNA, the CDR3 is TGTGCCAGCAGCACCGGGACAGGGGGCACAGATACGCAGTATTTT. As protein: CASSTGTGGTDTQYF.

In its sample, this clone was seen once. The chain joins TRBV9 to TRBJ1-1; 9 nucleotides line up with TRBD1. Trimming took 1 base from V and 1 from J; bases not matched to a gene: 8. CDR1 SGDLS and CDR2 YYNGEE come from the germline V gene. This CDR3 has 17 residues. The CDR3 DNA sequence: TGTGCCAGCAGCGTACGTCCCGGGACAGGGCAGAACACTGAAGCTTTCTTT. Translated, it gives CASSVRPGTGQNTEAFF.

The chain carries TRBV30 and TRBJ2-7; maybe TRBD2 (5 bases). CDR1 and CDR2 from the germline V gene are GTSNPN and SVGIG (reference sequence). This CDR3 region has 14 residues. The CDR3 nucleotides read TGTGCAACCGACAACGTGGCGGGCGACTACGAGCAGTACTTC. Amino acids: CATDNVAGDYEQYF.

The rearrangement uses TRBV18 and TRBJ1-1; 10 nucleotides align to TRBD1. This CDR3 comprises 14 residues. With V trimmed by 3 bases and J by 6 bases, 4 bases remained unmatched. CDR1 and CDR2 (germline): KGHSH, LQKENI. In DNA, the CDR3 is TGTGCCAGCTCACCCCAAGGACAGGGGGCTGAAGCTTTCTTT. Its translation is CASSPQGQGAEAFF.

In nucleotides, the CDR3 is TGTGCCAGCAGCTCAGGACAGTCTTATGGCTACACCTTC. It is translated as CASSSGQSYGYTF. J is TRBJ1-2 and V is TRBV5-6, with D perhaps matching TRBD1 (6 bases). This CDR3 is built from 13 residues. The V gene lost 3 bases and the J gene lost 5 bases, with 11 bases spanning the gap. The germline V gene has CDR1 SGHDT and CDR2 YYEEEE.

The genes are TRBV19 and TRBJ1-2, with D perhaps matching TRBD1 (5 bases). Trimming removed 6 bases at V and 3 bases at J, with 11 bases between. The CDR3 extends over 13 amino acids. Germline V CDR1 and CDR2: LNHDA, SQIVND (reference sequence). CDR3: CASRDVRDYGYTF. CDR3 nucleotide sequence: TGTGCCAGTAGGGATGTCAGGGACTATGGCTACACCTTC.

The chain is built from TRBV10-3 and TRBJ2-1, with TRBD2 matching 7 bases. The CDR3 runs to 10 residues. With 8 bases clipped from V and 9 bases from J, the junction kept 1 base outside the gene matches. CDR1 is ENHRY and CDR2 is SYGVKD in the germline V gene. CDR3 sequence reads: CAISSGEQFF. The DNA for the CDR3 is TGTGCCATCTCTAGCGGTGAGCAGTTCTTC.

This clone was seen only once. The chain links TRBV29-1 to TRBJ1-5; D is unclear. Trimming pared 4 bases from V and 7 bases from J, leaving 14 bases between. Germline CDR1 reads SQVTM; CDR2 reads ANQGSEA. This CDR3 has 13 residues. DNA of the CDR3: TGCAGCGTTGGAGCGGGGTTACGCCAGCCCCAGCATTTT. Protein product: CSVGAGLRQPQHF.

This chain uses TRBV7-9 with TRBJ1-3; D gene uncertain. The ends were cut back, 7 bases at V and 3 bases at J, with 16 bases in the middle. CDR1 SEHNR and CDR2 FQNEAQ come from the germline V gene (reference sequence). The CDR3 loop spans 15 amino acids. The CDR3 DNA sequence: TGTGCCAGCACGCCGGTAGTATTTCGTGGAAACACCATATATTTT. It is translated as CASTPVVFRGNTIYF.